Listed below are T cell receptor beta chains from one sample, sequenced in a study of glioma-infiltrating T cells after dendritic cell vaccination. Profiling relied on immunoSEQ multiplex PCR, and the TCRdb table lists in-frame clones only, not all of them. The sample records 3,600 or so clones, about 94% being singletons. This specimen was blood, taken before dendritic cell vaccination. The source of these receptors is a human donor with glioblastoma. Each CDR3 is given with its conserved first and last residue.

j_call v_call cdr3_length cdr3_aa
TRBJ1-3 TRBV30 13 CAWSVLSGNTIYF
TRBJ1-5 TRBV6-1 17 CASSGNYQGRVNQPQHF
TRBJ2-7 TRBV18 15 CASSPIQGVGNEQYF
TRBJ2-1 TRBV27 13 CASSHGTSAEQFF
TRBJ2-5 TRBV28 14 CASSPTQGRETQYF
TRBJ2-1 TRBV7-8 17 CASSLDFSGSSYNEQFF
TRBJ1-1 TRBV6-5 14 CASSGQGGNTEAFF
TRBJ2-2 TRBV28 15 CASRETKTGLRELFF
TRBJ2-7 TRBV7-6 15 CASSLAGTGSYEQYF
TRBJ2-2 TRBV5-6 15 CAYRRWIRNTGELFF
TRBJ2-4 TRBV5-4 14 CASRLAGGPNIQYF
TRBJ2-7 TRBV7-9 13 CASSPRASGEQYF
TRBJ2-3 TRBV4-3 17 CASSQDLVGGSTDTQYF